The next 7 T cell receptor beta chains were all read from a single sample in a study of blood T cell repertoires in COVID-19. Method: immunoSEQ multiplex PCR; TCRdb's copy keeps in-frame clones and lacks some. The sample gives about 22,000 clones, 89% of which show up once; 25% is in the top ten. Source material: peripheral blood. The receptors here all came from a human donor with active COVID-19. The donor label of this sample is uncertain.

Here the CDR3 DNA reads TGCGCCAGCAGCCGACGACTAGAGGAGACCCAGTACTTC. This translates into CASSRRLEETQYF. The V call is TRBV5-1, the J call TRBJ2-5; D perhaps matches TRBD2 (6 bases). The V gene's germline CDR1 is SGHRS and CDR2 YFSETQ. The CDR3 contains 13 residues. V gave up 4 bases and J gave up 5 bases, with 12 bases separating them.

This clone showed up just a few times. In nucleotides, the CDR3 is TGTGCCACCAGCAGACCCGCAGCATGGGGACAGGGAATGCACAATGAGCAGTTCTTC. Protein product: CATSRPAAWGQGMHNEQFF. The rearrangement links TRBV15 to TRBJ2-1; 9 nucleotides align to TRBD1. The CDR3 is 19 residues long. Germline assignment: CDR1 LNHNV and CDR2 YYDKDF (reference sequence). J was trimmed by 5 bases and V by 2 bases; bases with no gene match: 16.

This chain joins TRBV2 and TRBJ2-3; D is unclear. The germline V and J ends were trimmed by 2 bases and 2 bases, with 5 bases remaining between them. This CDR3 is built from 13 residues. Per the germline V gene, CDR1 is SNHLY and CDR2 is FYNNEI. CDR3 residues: CASSEQYTDTQYF. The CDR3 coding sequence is TGTGCCAGCAGTGAACAGTACACAGATACGCAGTATTTT.

This CDR3 is CAWKITGGYEQYF. The CDR3 DNA is TGTGCCTGGAAAATCACGGGGGGCTACGAGCAGTACTTC. The chain uses TRBV30 and TRBJ2-7, with 7 bases that match TRBD2. The V gene end was trimmed by 4 bases and the J gene end by 3 bases; junction bases not matched to a gene: 6. Looked up from germline, CDR1 is GTSNPN and CDR2 is SVGIG (reference sequence). The CDR3 spans 13 residues.

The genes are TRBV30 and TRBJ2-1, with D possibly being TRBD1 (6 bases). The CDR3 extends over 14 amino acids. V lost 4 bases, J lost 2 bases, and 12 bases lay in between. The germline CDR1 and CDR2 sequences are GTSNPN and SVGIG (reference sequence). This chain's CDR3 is CAWKRDITYNEQFF. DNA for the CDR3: TGTGCCTGGAAACGGGACATCACCTACAATGAGCAGTTCTTC.

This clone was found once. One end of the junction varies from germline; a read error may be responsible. The CDR3 reads CASSENRGQGPVF. The CDR3 region has the DNA TGTGCCAGCAGTGAAAATAGGGGACAGGGACCGGTTTTT. V and J are TRBV6-1 and TRBJ1-4; 9 nucleotides line up with TRBD1. CDR3 size: 13 residues. The V gene's germline CDR1 is MNHNS and CDR2 SASEGT.

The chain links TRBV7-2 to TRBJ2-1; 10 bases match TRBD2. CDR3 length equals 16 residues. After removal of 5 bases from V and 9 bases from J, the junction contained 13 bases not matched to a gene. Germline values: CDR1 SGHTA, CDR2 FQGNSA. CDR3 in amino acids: CASSVNPSGRLGEQFF. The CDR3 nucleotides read TGTGCCAGCAGCGTAAATCCTAGCGGGAGATTGGGTGAGCAGTTCTTC.